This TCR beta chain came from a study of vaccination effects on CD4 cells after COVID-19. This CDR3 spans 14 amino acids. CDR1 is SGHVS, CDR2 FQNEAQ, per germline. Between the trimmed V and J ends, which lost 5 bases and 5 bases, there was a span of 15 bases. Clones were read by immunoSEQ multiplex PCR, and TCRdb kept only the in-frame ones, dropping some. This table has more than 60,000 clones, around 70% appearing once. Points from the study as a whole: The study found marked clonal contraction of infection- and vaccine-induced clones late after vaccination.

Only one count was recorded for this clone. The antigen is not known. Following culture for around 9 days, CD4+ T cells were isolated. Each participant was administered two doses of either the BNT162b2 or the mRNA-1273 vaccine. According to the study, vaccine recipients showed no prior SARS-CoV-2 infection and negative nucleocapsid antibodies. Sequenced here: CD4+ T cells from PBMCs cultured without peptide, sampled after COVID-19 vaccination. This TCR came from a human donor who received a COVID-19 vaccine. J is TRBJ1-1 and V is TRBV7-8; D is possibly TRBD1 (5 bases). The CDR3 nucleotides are TGTGCCAGCAGCCTGGCGGGGGTGGCGACTGAAGCTTTCTTT. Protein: CASSLAGVATEAFF.